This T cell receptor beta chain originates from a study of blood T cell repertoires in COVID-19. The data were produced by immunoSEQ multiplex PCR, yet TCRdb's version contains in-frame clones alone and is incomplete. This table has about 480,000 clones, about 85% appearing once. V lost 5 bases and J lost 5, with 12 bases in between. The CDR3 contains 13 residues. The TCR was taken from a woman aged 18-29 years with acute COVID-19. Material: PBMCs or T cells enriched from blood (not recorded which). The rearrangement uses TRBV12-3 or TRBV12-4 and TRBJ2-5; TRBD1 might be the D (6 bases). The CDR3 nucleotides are TGTGCCAGCAGTACCTCAGACAGGGAGACCCAGTACTTC. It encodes CASSTSDRETQYF.